This T cell receptor beta chain was identified during a study of T cell changes during pregnancy in multiple sclerosis. The data were produced by immunoSEQ multiplex PCR, yet TCRdb's version contains in-frame clones alone and is incomplete. Altogether 30,000 or so clones are present, over 75% being singletons, with the ten largest covering approximately 8.3%. The sequencing here drew on CD8+ T cells from peripheral blood mononuclear cells, taken after pregnancy. The clonotype originates from a female donor with multiple sclerosis, enrolled in a pregnancy study.

CDR3 residues: CASSIDGSTEAFF. CDR3 nucleotides: TGTGCCAGTAGTATAGATGGCAGTACTGAAGCTTTCTTT. The chain links TRBV19 to TRBJ1-1, with D unclear. Germline V lookup: CDR1 LNHDA, CDR2 SQIVND (reference sequence). The CDR3 is 13 amino acids. Deletions cut 0 bases from V and 5 bases from J, with 7 bases between.